These 27 T cell receptor beta chains came from one sample sequenced in a study of cytomegalovirus exposure and HLA in healthy donors. Sequenced by immunoSEQ multiplex PCR; TCRdb stores in-frame clones only, minus some. Of around 220,000 clones listed, roughly 84% are singletons. Sequenced input: PBMCs. These receptors originate from a woman in her 30s in good health and CMV-seropositive.

The gene calls are TRBV11-3 and TRBJ1-4; a possible D gene is TRBD1 (6 bases). Germline CDR1 and CDR2: SGHNT and YENEEA. V shed 2 bases and J shed 8 bases, with 18 bases lying between them. This CDR3 has 16 residues. The CDR3 region is CASSLQGSEVNEKLFF. CDR3 in DNA: TGTGCCAGCAGCTTACAGGGGTCGGAGGTTAACGAAAAACTGTTTTTT.

In DNA form, the CDR3 reads TGTGCCAGCAGCCCCATTGCCCAGGGGCTAGGGGAGACCCAGTACTTC. Encoded protein: CASSPIAQGLGETQYF. V and J are TRBV9 and TRBJ2-5; possibly TRBD1 for D (6 bases). The CDR3 covers 16 residues. V dropped 4 bases and J dropped 5 bases, with 21 bases sitting between them. Germline V gene data show CDR1 as SGDLS and CDR2 as YYNGEE. Variable domain in full (rest from reference TRBV9 and TRBJ2-5): DSGVTQTPKHLITATGQRVTLRCSPRSGDLSVYWYQQSLDQGLQFLIQYYNGEERAKGNILERFSAQQFPDLHSELNLSSLELGDSALYFCASSPIAQGLGETQYFGPGTRLLVL.

CDR3 region: CASSLSGQPYGYTF. The CDR3 DNA sequence: TGTGCCAGCAGCTTAAGTGGACAGCCCTATGGCTACACCTTC. The chain recombines TRBV7-2 with TRBJ1-2; maybe TRBD1 (6 bases). The V end was cut by 2 bases, the J end by 4 bases, with 11 bases between. Germline V gene sequence: CDR1 SGHTA, CDR2 FQGNSA. The CDR3 contains 14 residues.

V is TRBV19 and J is TRBJ2-7; 10 bases are a match to TRBD1. Germline-derived CDR1 and CDR2 are LNHDA and SQIVND (reference sequence). With 8 bases clipped from V and 2 bases from J, the junction kept 6 bases outside the gene matches. This CDR3 contains 14 residues. The CDR3 DNA sequence: TGTGCCAGTCGACAGGGGGCCGGAACCTACGAGCAGTACTTC. This gives the protein CASRQGAGTYEQYF.

V and J are TRBV5-6 and TRBJ2-3, with TRBD2 matching 10 bases. The CDR3 length is 15 residues. V lost 4 bases, J lost 1 base, and 3 bases stayed unmatched. CDR1 and CDR2 (germline): SGHDT, YYEEEE. CDR3 sequence: CASSLGLAGTDTQYF. CDR3 nucleotides: TGTGCCAGCAGCCTTGGACTAGCGGGCACAGATACGCAGTATTTT.

The chain uses TRBV6-5 and TRBJ2-5, with a weak D call TRBD2 (6 bases). The CDR3 spans 13 residues. Trimming pared 6 bases from V and 4 bases from J, leaving 12 bases between. CDR1 MNHEY and CDR2 SVGAGI come from the germline V gene. The CDR3 DNA is TGTGCCAGCAGATCCGGGGGAGCAGAGACCCAGTACTTC. Translated, it gives CASRSGGAETQYF.

This clone was seen once. As DNA, the CDR3 is TGTGCCAGCAGCCCGACACTAACCTACGAGCAGTACTTC. Translating it yields CASSPTLTYEQYF. This rearrangement joins TRBV28 to TRBJ2-7; no reliable D call. The germline gives CDR1 MDHEN, CDR2 SYDVKM. V gave up 6 bases and J gave up 2 bases, with 11 bases separating them. The CDR3 consists of 13 residues.

This clone was seen a few times. The chain recombines TRBV5-1 with TRBJ1-1, with TRBD1 as a possible D gene (5 bases). CDR1 and CDR2 from the germline V gene are SGHRS and YFSETQ. This CDR3 comprises 13 residues. Trimming removed 6 bases from V and 5 bases from J, with 14 bases in between. CDR3 sequence (DNA): TGCGCCAGCACAATAAACGGGGGGACTGAAGCTTTCTTT. Translating it yields CASTINGGTEAFF.

The chain combines TRBV29-1 with TRBJ2-2; D is unresolved. V was cut by 1 base and J by 7 bases, with 10 bases left in between. The length of the CDR3 is 13 residues. Germline lookup yields CDR1 SQVTM and CDR2 ANQGSEA. CDR3: CSVEGRPGGELFF. CDR3 nucleotide sequence: TGCAGCGTTGAAGGCAGGCCTGGCGGGGAGCTGTTTTTT.

The rearrangement uses TRBV27 and TRBJ2-3; 9 bases are shared with TRBD2. The CDR3 is 17 amino acids. Germline V gives CDR1 MNHEY, CDR2 SMNVEV (reference sequence). Germline trimming cut 4 bases from V and 1 base from J; bases unmatched to any gene: 9. CDR3 residues: CASSWGISGRRTDTQYF. The CDR3 DNA is TGTGCCAGCAGTTGGGGGATTAGCGGGAGACGCACAGATACGCAGTATTTT.

V and J are TRBV27 and TRBJ2-7, with D unresolved. Trimming took 0 bases from V and 5 from J, leaving 11 bases between them. The germline CDR1 and CDR2 sequences are MNHEY and SMNVEV (reference sequence). The CDR3 extends over 14 amino acids. The CDR3 DNA reads as TGTGCCAGCAGTTTATCCCAATCTAGACACGAGCAGTACTTC. The encoded protein is CASSLSQSRHEQYF.

This sequence joins TRBV4-3 and TRBJ2-5, with a possible D match to TRBD2 (6 bases). Germline V CDR1 and CDR2: LGHNA, YSLEER. The CDR3 totals 15 residues. The ends were cut back, 0 bases at V and 5 bases at J, with 13 bases in the middle. The CDR3 is CASSQELEGLETQYF. The CDR3 nucleotides read TGCGCCAGCAGCCAAGAATTGGAGGGCCTTGAGACCCAGTACTTC.

This rearrangement joins TRBV4-1 to TRBJ2-2, with D unresolved. The germline gives CDR1 MGHRA, CDR2 YSYEKL. V shed 0 bases and J shed 5 bases, with 10 bases lying between them. This CDR3 comprises 15 residues. The CDR3 is CASSQDDEGTGELFF. The CDR3 nucleotides are TGCGCCAGCAGCCAAGATGATGAAGGAACCGGGGAGCTGTTTTTT.

The chain joins TRBV5-6 to TRBJ1-1; D is undetermined. V was shortened by 4 bases and J by 1 base, with 8 bases between the two germline ends. The CDR3 totals 13 residues. CDR1 SGHDT and CDR2 YYEEEE come from the germline V gene. The CDR3 spells CASSLQPNTEAFF. The CDR3 DNA reads as TGTGCCAGCAGCCTCCAGCCGAACACTGAAGCTTTCTTT. Full variable domain (missing parts from reference TRBV5-6 and TRBJ1-1): DAGVTQSPTHLIKTRGQQVTLRCSPKSGHDTVSWYQQALGQGPQFIFQYYEEEERQRGNFPDRFSGHQFPNYSSELNVNALLLGDSALYLCASSLQPNTEAFFGQGTRLTVV.

V gene TRBV30 combines with J gene TRBJ1-2; 8 bases agree with TRBD1. This CDR3 region has 13 residues. Germline CDR1 and CDR2: GTSNPN and SVGIG (reference sequence). V trimming: 1 base; J trimming: 7 bases; junction bases outside the gene matches: 5. CDR3 sequence (DNA): TGTGCCTGGAGTGGGCAGGGGGCACTTGGCTACACCTTC. Amino acids: CAWSGQGALGYTF.

This sequence joins TRBV28 and TRBJ2-1; the match to TRBD2 covers 7 bases. Germline V lookup: CDR1 MDHEN, CDR2 SYDVKM. CDR3 size: 15 residues. V shed 5 bases, J shed 7 bases, and the junction held 11 bases outside the gene matches. Here the CDR3 reads CASSPAGDGGNEQFF. DNA of the CDR3: TGTGCCAGCAGTCCGGCGGGGGACGGAGGAAATGAGCAGTTCTTC. Filled out from reference TRBV28 and TRBJ2-1, the complete variable domain reads DVKVTQSSRYLVKRTGEKVFLECVQDMDHENMFWYRQDPGLGLRLIYFSYDVKMKEKGDIPEGYSVSREKKERFSLILESASTNQTSMYLCASSPAGDGGNEQFFGPGTRLTVL.

The chain combines TRBV9 with TRBJ1-2; 8 nucleotides agree with TRBD1. The CDR3 runs to 13 residues. The germline CDR1 and CDR2 sequences are SGDLS and YYNGEE. V was clipped by 5 bases and J by 7 bases; unmatched bases: 7. CDR3 sequence (DNA): TGTGCCAGCAGAGAAACAGGGGGTCTTGGCTACACCTTC. It codes for CASRETGGLGYTF.

Concerning this clone: Other DNA sequences in the same sample also yield this CDR3. The rearrangement joins TRBV5-1 to TRBJ2-5; possibly TRBD2 for D (5 bases). V shed 0 bases and J shed 5 bases, with 11 bases lying between them. CDR3 size: 14 residues. The germline V gene encodes CDR1 SGHRS and CDR2 YFSETQ. CDR3 protein: CASSLVREGETQYF. As DNA, the CDR3 is TGCGCCAGCAGCTTGGTTCGGGAAGGGGAGACCCAGTACTTC.

The rearrangement joins TRBV19 to TRBJ2-1; a weak D match, TRBD1 (6 bases). CDR1 and CDR2 (germline): LNHDA, SQIVND (reference sequence). V was pared by 4 bases and J by 6 bases, with 13 bases between. This CDR3 region has 14 residues. Written as DNA, the CDR3 is TGTGCCAGTAGTAGCGCAGGGGTCCCCAATGAGCAGTTCTTC. It codes for CASSSAGVPNEQFF.

This clone was seen a handful of times. The rearrangement uses TRBV27 and TRBJ2-2; D is ambiguous. V gave up 6 bases and J gave up 4 bases, with 12 bases separating them. CDR1 MNHEY and CDR2 SMNVEV come from the germline V gene (reference sequence). The CDR3 is 14 residues long. The CDR3, as DNA: TGTGCCAGCAGCCTCGGTTCGGGCACCGGGGAGCTGTTTTTT. This codes for CASSLGSGTGELFF.

The J gene is TRBJ1-2, the V gene TRBV30; 10 bases are a match to TRBD1. Trimming removed 7 bases from V and 4 bases from J; junction bases left unmatched: 6. Germline values: CDR1 GTSNPN, CDR2 SVGIG (reference sequence). The CDR3 consists of 13 residues. CDR3 amino acids: CASTDRGAYGYTF. For the CDR3, the DNA is TGTGCCTCGACGGACAGGGGGGCCTATGGCTACACCTTC.

V and J are TRBV7-9 and TRBJ2-7; D may be TRBD2 (6 bases). This CDR3 contains 15 residues. The V end was cut by 3 bases, the J end by 7 bases, with 19 bases between. CDR1 and CDR2 from the germline V gene are SEHNR and FQNEAQ (reference sequence). The CDR3 loop reads CASSLRDLLLGEQYF. CDR3 nucleotide sequence: TGTGCCAGCAGCTTGCGGGATCTTCTTCTAGGGGAGCAGTACTTC.

The chain is built from TRBV5-1 and TRBJ1-5; 9 bases map to TRBD1. The CDR3 runs 14 residues. V shed 4 bases and J 5 bases; nucleotides not matched to a gene: 4. Germline V gene sequence: CDR1 SGHRS, CDR2 YFSETQ. As DNA, the CDR3 is TGCGCCAGCAGCGATCGACAGGGGGATCAGCCCCAGCATTTT. Translating gives CASSDRQGDQPQHF.

The chain combines TRBV5-1 with TRBJ2-7, with 7 bases that match TRBD2. Looked up from germline, CDR1 is SGHRS and CDR2 is YFSETQ. This CDR3 has 15 amino acids. Trimming removed 5 bases from V and 8 bases from J; junction bases left unmatched: 16. The CDR3 spells CASSYYTSAKSQQYF. The CDR3 nucleotides are TGCGCCAGCAGTTACTATACTAGCGCGAAGAGTCAGCAGTACTTC.

J is TRBJ2-3 and V is TRBV9, with 7 bases that match TRBD2. The CDR3 loop spans 17 amino acids. Germline lookup yields CDR1 SGDLS and CDR2 YYNGEE. With 4 bases clipped from V and 0 bases from J, the junction kept 11 bases outside the gene matches. The CDR3 here is CASSHSSGSTSTDTQYF. The CDR3 DNA follows: TGTGCCAGCAGCCACTCTAGCGGCAGCACTAGCACAGATACGCAGTATTTT.

This chain connects TRBV27 to TRBJ2-1; D is perhaps TRBD2 (5 bases). This CDR3 comprises 14 residues. V shed 3 bases and J shed 6 bases, with 12 bases lying between them. The germline gives CDR1 MNHEY, CDR2 SMNVEV (reference sequence). The CDR3 DNA is TGTGCCAGCAGTTTCGCAGCGGCAACCAATGAGCAGTTCTTC. It encodes CASSFAAATNEQFF.

This clone was seen a few times. This chain connects TRBV12-5 to TRBJ1-5, with 7 bases fitting TRBD1. Germline V gives CDR1 LGHNT, CDR2 FRNRAP. The ends lost 7 bases at V and 3 bases at J; junction bases unmatched: 6. CDR3 length: 14 amino acids. CDR3 sequence reads: CASAWGQPNQPQHF. Here the CDR3 DNA reads TGTGCTAGTGCCTGGGGACAGCCCAATCAGCCCCAGCATTTT.